This TCR beta chain emerged from a study of cytomegalovirus exposure and HLA in healthy donors. Study-wide results and limits: The study designated 160 or so TCR beta chains cytomegalovirus-associated. The authors later found TCR association rates varying by HLA locus, with DRB1 most and HLA-C fewest.

Sampled while nominally healthy, donors likely had unrecorded immune exposures. Concerning this clone itself: The target antigen is unknown.

Both 60 Vbeta primers and 13 Jbeta primers went into the PCR. In the original processing: Unique TCR beta chains totaled about 73 million in a later count, with around 11 million of them shared. TCRdb's table, derived via immunoSEQ multiplex PCR, lists solely in-frame clones and lacks some. The V and J calls and clone size were taken over from that table, and D and trimming were inferred from the DNA. This sample has 100,000 to 150,000 clones, with more than 70% found just once. Germline V lookup: CDR1 SGHDT, CDR2 YYEEEE. This CDR3 has 15 amino acids. V was clipped by 4 bases and J by 7 bases; unmatched bases: 12.

The TCR originated in a young man in good health and CMV-seronegative. Sequenced material: PBMCs. The genes are TRBV5-6 and TRBJ2-7; 9 bases align to TRBD2. The CDR3 coding sequence is TGTGCCAGCAGCGGGATAGCGGGGGAAACCTGGGAGCAGTACTTC. It codes for CASSGIAGETWEQYF.